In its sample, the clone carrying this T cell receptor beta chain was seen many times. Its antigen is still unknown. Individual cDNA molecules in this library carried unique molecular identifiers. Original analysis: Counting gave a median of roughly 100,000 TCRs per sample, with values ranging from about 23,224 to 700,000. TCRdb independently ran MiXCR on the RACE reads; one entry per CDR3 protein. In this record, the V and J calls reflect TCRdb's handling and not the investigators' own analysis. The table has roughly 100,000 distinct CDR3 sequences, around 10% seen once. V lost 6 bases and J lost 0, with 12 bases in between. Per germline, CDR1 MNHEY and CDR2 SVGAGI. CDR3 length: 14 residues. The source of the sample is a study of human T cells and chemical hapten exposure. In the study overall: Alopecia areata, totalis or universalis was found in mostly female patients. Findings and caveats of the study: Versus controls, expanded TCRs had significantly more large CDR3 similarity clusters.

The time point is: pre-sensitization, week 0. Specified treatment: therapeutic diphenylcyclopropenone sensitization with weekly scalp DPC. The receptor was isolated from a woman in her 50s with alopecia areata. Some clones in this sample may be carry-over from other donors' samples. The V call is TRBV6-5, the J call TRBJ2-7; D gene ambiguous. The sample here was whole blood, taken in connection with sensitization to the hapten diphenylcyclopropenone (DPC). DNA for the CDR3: TGTGCCAGCAGGTCGGGCGGATACTCCTACGAGCAGTACTTC. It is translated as CASRSGGYSYEQYF.